Below are 4 T cell receptor beta chains sequenced from a single sample in a study of cytomegalovirus exposure and HLA in healthy donors. Profiling relied on immunoSEQ multiplex PCR, and the TCRdb table lists in-frame clones only, not all of them. The sample lists 150,000 or so clones, about 87% occurring once. Sequenced input: PBMCs. The receptor source for this set is a woman in her 30s in good health and CMV-seropositive.

This chain connects TRBV6-1 to TRBJ1-1; 9 bases match TRBD1. V trimming: 5 bases; J trimming: 4 bases; junction bases outside the gene matches: 8. The germline V gene encodes CDR1 MNHNS and CDR2 SASEGT. This CDR3 spans 15 amino acids. CDR3 loop: CASSPQTGGTTEAFF. The CDR3 DNA is TGTGCCAGCAGTCCTCAGACAGGGGGGACCACTGAAGCTTTCTTT.

As for this clone: Mismatch with germline at one junction end may stem from a read error. The V gene is TRBV20-1, the J gene TRBJ1-1, with TRBD1 matching over 7 bases. The CDR3 covers 10 residues. CDR1 and CDR2 from the germline V gene are DFQATT and SNEGSKA (reference sequence). Here the CDR3 reads CSARLRDRKF. The CDR3 DNA follows: TGCAGTGCTAGACTTCGGGACAGAAAATTT.

The V gene is TRBV27, the J gene TRBJ1-6; 7 bases are a match to TRBD1. Germline CDR1 MNHEY, CDR2 SMNVEV (reference sequence). The CDR3 has 15 residues. Trimming at V came to 6 bases and at J to 8 bases, leaving 10 bases not matched to a gene. The CDR3 DNA reads as TGTGCCAGCAGACCTCTAGACAGGGTTGATTCACCCCTCCACTTT. This gives the protein CASRPLDRVDSPLHF.

The genes are TRBV4-1 and TRBJ2-7; 7 positions agree with TRBD2. Germline V CDR1 and CDR2: MGHRA, YSYEKL. The CDR3 contains 14 residues. Trimming cost V 4 bases and J 4 bases; bases outside gene matches: 7. CDR3 sequence reads: CASSRPGDYYEQYF. Here the CDR3 DNA reads TGCGCCAGCAGCCGCCCTGGGGACTATTACGAGCAGTACTTC.